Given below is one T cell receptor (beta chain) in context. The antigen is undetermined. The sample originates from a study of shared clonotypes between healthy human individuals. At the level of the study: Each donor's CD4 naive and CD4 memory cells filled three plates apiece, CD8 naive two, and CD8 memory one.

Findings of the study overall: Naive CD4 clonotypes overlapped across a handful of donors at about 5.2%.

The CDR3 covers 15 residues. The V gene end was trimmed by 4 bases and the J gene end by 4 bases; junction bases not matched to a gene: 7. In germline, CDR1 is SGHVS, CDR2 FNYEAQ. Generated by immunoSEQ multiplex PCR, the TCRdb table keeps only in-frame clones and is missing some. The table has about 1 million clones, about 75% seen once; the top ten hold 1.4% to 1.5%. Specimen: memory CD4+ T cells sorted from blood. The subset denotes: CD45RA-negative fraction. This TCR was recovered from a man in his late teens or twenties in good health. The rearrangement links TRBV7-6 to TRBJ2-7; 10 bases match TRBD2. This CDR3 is CASSSAGGPLYEQYF. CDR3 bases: TGTGCCAGCAGCTCAGCGGGGGGGCCACTATACGAGCAGTACTTC.